This T cell receptor beta chain was captured by sequencing in a study of spatial heterogeneity in lung cancer. TCRdb passed the 5' RACE reads through MiXCR, listing each CDR3 protein once. The table lists 20,000 to 25,000 distinct CDR3 sequences, around 4.3% of them singletons. Noted time point: sample taken at primary tumor resection. Whole RNA obtained from tumor, nontumor lung or frozen PBMC underwent sequencing without sorting. CDR1 and CDR2 from the germline V gene are SGHRS and YFSETQ. V was pared by 1 base and J by 9 bases, with 17 bases between. The CDR3 runs to 16 residues. This clonotype was counted ten times or more.

Sequences were derived from PBMCs, sampled at surgery. This sequence joins TRBV5-1 and TRBJ1-6, with a tentative D call TRBD1 (6 bases). This TCR was sampled from a male donor with early-stage non-small cell lung cancer. CDR3 in amino acids: CASSLFTQGVSSPLHF. As DNA, the CDR3 is TGCGCCAGCAGCTTGTTTACACAGGGTGTATCTTCACCCCTCCACTTT.